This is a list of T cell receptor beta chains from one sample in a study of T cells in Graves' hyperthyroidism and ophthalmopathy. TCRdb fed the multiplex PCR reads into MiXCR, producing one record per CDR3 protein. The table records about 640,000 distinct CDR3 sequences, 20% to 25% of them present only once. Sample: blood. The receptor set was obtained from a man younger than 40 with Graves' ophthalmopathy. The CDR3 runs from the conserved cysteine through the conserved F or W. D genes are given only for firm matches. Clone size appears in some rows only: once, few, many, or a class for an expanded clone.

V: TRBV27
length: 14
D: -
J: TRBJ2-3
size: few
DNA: TGTGCCAGCAGTTTTTCGGGGGGCGGGGATACGCAGTATTTT
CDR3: CASSFSGGGDTQYF

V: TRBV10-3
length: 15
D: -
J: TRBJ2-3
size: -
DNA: TGTGCCATCAGTGATACCTTCTCGGGCACAGATACGCAGTATTTT
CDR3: CAISDTFSGTDTQYF

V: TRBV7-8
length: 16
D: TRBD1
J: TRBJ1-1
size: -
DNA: TGTGCCAGCAGCCCTTGGACAGGGGAGGCGGTCACTGAAGCTTTCTTT
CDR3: CASSPWTGEAVTEAFF

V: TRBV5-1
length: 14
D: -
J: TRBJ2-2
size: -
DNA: TGCGCCAGCAGCTTGGCCGCAGGGCCCGGGGAGCTGTTTTTT
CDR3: CASSLAAGPGELFF

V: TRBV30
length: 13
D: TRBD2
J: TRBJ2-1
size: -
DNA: TGTGCCTTTCAGCGGGAGAACGGCAATGAGCAGTTCTTC
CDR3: CAFQRENGNEQFF

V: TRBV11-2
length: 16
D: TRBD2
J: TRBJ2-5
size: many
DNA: TGTGCCAGCGGACCGGGACTAGCGGGAGGCCAAGAGACCCAGTACTTC
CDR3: CASGPGLAGGQETQYF

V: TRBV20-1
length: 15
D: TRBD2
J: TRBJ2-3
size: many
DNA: TGCAGTGCTAGGCTAGCGGGAGGCCACACAGATACGCAGTATTTT
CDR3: CSARLAGGHTDTQYF

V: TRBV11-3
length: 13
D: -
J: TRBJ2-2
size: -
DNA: TGTGCCAGCAGCTTAAGGGCGGCCGGGGAGCTGTTTTTT
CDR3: CASSLRAAGELFF

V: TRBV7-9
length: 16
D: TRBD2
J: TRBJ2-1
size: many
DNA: TGTGCCAGCAGCTCGAGGACTAGCGGGACGTACAATGAGCAGTTCTTC
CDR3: CASSSRTSGTYNEQFF

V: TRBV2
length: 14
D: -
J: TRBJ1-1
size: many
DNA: TGTGCCAGCACCAGGACACTAATGAGGACTGAAGCTTTCTTT
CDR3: CASTRTLMRTEAFF

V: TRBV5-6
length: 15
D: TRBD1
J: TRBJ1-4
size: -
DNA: TGTGCCAGCAGCTTGGGTCAGGGGGCAAGTGAAAAACTGTTTTTT
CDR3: CASSLGQGASEKLFF

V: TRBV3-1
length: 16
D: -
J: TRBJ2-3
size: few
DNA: TGTGCCAGCAGCCAAGTGATGGGGAGTTTCACAGATACGCAGTATTTT
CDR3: CASSQVMGSFTDTQYF

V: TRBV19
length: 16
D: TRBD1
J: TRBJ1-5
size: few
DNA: TGTGCCAGTCACGCGGGGACAGGGAATAGCAATCAGCCCCAGCATTTT
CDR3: CASHAGTGNSNQPQHF

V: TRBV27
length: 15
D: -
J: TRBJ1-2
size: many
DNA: TGTGCCAGCAGTTTACTCGTGGGGGGGAGCTATGGCTACACCTTC
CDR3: CASSLLVGGSYGYTF

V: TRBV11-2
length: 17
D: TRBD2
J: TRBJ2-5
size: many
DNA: TGTGCCAGCAGCCCGAGGACTAGCGGGAAGCCGTGGGAGACCCAGTACTTC
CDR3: CASSPRTSGKPWETQYF

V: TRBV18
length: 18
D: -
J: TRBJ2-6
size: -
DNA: TGTGCCAGCTCACCAACGACAGGCTTAAGCTCTGGGGCCAACGTCCTGACTTTC
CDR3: CASSPTTGLSSGANVLTF

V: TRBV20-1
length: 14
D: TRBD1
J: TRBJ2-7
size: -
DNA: TGCAGTGCTACCGGGACAGGGGACGGATACGAGCAGTACTTC
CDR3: CSATGTGDGYEQYF

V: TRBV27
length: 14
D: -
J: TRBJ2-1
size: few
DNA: TGTGCCAGCAGTGTGGGAAGCTCCTACAATGAGCAGTTCTTC
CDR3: CASSVGSSYNEQFF

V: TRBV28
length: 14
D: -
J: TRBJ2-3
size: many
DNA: TGTGCCAGCAGTTTTAGCGGTAGCACAGATACGCAGTATTTT
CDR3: CASSFSGSTDTQYF

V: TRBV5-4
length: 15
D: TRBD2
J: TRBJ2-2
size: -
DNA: TGTGCCAGCAGCTTAGCGGGATGGGGCACCGGGGAGCTGTTTTTT
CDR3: CASSLAGWGTGELFF

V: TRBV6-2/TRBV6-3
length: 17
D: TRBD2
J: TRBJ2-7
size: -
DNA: TGTGCCAGCAGTTACTCGATCTCCAGCGGGACCCCCTACGAGCAGTACTTC
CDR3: CASSYSISSGTPYEQYF

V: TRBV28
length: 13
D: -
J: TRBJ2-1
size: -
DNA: TGTGCCAGCTTGGGGGGAGCCTACAATGAGCAGTTCTTC
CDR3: CASLGGAYNEQFF

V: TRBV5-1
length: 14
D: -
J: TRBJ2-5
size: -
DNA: TGCGCCAGCAGCCCGGGAGTCCCCCAAGAGACCCAGTACTTC
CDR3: CASSPGVPQETQYF

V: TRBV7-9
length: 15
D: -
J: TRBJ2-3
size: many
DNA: TGTGCCAGCAGCTTAGCAGAGACTAGCACAGATACGCAGTATTTT
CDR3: CASSLAETSTDTQYF

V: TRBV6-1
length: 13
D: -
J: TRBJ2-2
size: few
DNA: TGTGCCAGCATCGGAGGGATCACCGGGGAGCTGTTTTTT
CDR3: CASIGGITGELFF

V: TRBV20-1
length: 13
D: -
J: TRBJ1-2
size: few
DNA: TGCAGTGCTAGAGATTTTTCCAGCTATGGCTACACCTTC
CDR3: CSARDFSSYGYTF

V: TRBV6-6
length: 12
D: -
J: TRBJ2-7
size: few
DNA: TGTGCCAGCAGTTACTTGGGAAATGAGCAGTACTTC
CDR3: CASSYLGNEQYF

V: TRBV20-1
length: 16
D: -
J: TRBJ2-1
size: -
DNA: TGCAGTGCTAGAGATGAACGGAGCCGGGCGGGGAATGAGCAGTTCTTC
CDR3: CSARDERSRAGNEQFF

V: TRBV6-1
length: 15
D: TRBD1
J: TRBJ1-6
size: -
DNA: TGTGCCAGCAGGCGGGACAGGCCAAATGAATCACCCCTCCACTTT
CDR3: CASRRDRPNESPLHF

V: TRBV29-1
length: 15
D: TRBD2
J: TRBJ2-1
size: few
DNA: TGCAGCGTTGGGGCCAAGACTAGCGGGTCGAATGAGCAGTTCTTC
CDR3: CSVGAKTSGSNEQFF

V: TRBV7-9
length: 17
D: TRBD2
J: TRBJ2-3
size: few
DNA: TGTGCCAGCAGCTTGGAACCGGGACTAGGTCGGTTAGCTACGCAGTATTTT
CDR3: CASSLEPGLGRLATQYF

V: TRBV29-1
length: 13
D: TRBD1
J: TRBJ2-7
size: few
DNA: TGCAGCGCCGGACAGGGTCTCGAGTACGAGCAGTACTTC
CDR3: CSAGQGLEYEQYF

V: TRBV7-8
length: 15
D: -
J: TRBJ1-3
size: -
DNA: TGTGCCAGCAGCTTAGTCGAGGGGGCTGGAAACACCATATATTTT
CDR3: CASSLVEGAGNTIYF

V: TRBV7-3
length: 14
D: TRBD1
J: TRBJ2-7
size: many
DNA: TGTGCCAGCAGCGTGGACAGGGATCCCTACGAGCAGTACTTC
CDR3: CASSVDRDPYEQYF

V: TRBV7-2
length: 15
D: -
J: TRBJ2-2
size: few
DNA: TGTGCCAGCAGCCGTCCCGCCTCGGAGCGCGGGGAGCTGTTTTTT
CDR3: CASSRPASERGELFF

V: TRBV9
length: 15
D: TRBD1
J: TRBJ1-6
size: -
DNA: TGTGCCAGCAGCCCCCACACAGGGGCCGATTCACCCCTCCACTTT
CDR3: CASSPHTGADSPLHF

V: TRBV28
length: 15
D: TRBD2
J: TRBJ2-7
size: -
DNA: TGTGCCAGCAGTTTTAAGACTAGCGGGCCATACGAGCAGTACTTC
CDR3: CASSFKTSGPYEQYF

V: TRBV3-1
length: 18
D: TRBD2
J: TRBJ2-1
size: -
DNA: TGTGCCAGCAGCCTTTCCACGACTAGCGGGAGCTCCTACAATGAGCAGTTCTTC
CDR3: CASSLSTTSGSSYNEQFF

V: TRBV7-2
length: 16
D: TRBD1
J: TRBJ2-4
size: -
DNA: TGTGCCAGCAGCTTAGGGGTCGGGGGACAGGAAAACATTCAGTACTTC
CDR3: CASSLGVGGQENIQYF

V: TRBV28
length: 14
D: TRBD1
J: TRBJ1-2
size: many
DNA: TGTGCCAGCAGTTTAAACAGGGGGCTTTTCGGCTACACCTTC
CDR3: CASSLNRGLFGYTF

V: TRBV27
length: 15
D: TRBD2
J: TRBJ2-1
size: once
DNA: TGTGCCAGCACTGCGGGACTAGCGGGGGTCAATGAGCAGTTCTTC
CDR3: CASTAGLAGVNEQFF

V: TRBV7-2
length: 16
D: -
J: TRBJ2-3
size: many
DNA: TGTGCCAGCAGCTTAAACCCGGCGGGACGGACAGATACGCAGTATTTT
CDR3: CASSLNPAGRTDTQYF

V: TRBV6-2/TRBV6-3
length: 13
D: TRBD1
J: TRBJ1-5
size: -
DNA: TGTGCCAGCAGTAGTACAGGGGAACAGCCCCAGCATTTT
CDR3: CASSSTGEQPQHF

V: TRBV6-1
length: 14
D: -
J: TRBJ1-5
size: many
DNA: TGTGCCAGCAGTGACTGGCAGGTAAATCAGCCCCAGCATTTT
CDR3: CASSDWQVNQPQHF

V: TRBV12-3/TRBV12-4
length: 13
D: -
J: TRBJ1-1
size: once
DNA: TGTGCCAGCACTGGACGGTCGAACACTGAAGCTTTCTTT
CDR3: CASTGRSNTEAFF

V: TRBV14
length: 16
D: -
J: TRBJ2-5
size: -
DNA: TGTGCCAGCAGTGAATATGCAGCAAATTGGGGAGAGACCCAGTACTTC
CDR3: CASSEYAANWGETQYF

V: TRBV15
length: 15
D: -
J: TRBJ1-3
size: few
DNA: TGTGCCACCAGCGCCCGCGGTAGCTCTGGAAACACCATATATTTT
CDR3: CATSARGSSGNTIYF

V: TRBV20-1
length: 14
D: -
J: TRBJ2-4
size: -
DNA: TGCAGTGCTAGGGAGGACCTAGCCAAAAACATTCAGTACTTC
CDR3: CSAREDLAKNIQYF

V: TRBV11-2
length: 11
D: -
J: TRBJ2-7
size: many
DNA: TGTGCCAGCAGCCCGACCGCCCAGCAGTACTTC
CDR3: CASSPTAQQYF

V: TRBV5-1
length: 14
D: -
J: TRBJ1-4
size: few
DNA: TGCGCCAGCAGCTTCGGGACATCCGATGAAAAACTGTTTTTT
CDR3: CASSFGTSDEKLFF